This TCR beta chain appears in the sequencing data of a study of OX40 agonist ivuxolimab in advanced cancers. V dropped 1 base and J dropped 2 bases, with 10 bases sitting between them. Germline V gives CDR1 SGHDT, CDR2 YYEEEE. The CDR3 loop spans 15 amino acids. The table came from immunoSEQ multiplex PCR; TCRdb's copy has only in-frame clones and leaves some out. This sample has 70,000 or so clones, with more than 65% found just once. Sequenced material: CD4+ or CD8+ T cells sorted from blood, taken in a trial of the OX40 agonist ivuxolimab. This TCR was recovered from an adult with an advanced solid tumor such as melanoma, head and neck, liver or kidney cancer. The chain has TRBV5-6 and TRBJ2-1, with TRBD2 as a possible D gene (5 bases). Here the CDR3 reads CASSLSGRTYNEQFF. In DNA, the CDR3 is TGTGCCAGCAGCTTGAGCGGACGAACCTACAATGAGCAGTTCTTC.